Included here is one TCR beta chain sequence, with context. Its cognate antigen is unknown. The sample is drawn from a study of T cell responses to AZD1222 COVID-19 vaccine. Germline V gives CDR1 LNHDA, CDR2 SQIVND (reference sequence). The CDR3 sequence is 13 residues long. Trimming took 5 bases from V and 1 from J, leaving 9 bases between them. General observations from the study: In all cases, repertoires were sampled only after the peak T cell response. Donor demographics were predominantly white British with a female majority; clonal diversity may be underestimated. Reports say nearly half of spike-specific TCRs go after unmutated variant regions. Vaccine-related CD4 TCRs covered spike, predominating at 160-218 and 743-854.

TCRdb keeps only in-frame clones here, not all; method: immunoSEQ multiplex PCR. The sample has 200,000 or so clones; 87% are singletons. The genes are TRBV19 and TRBJ2-7, with no clear D. The source is an adult in good health. This specimen was peripheral blood, taken on day 0 of MenACWY control vaccination. The chain's CDR3 is CASSLKSSYEQYF. The CDR3 bases are TGTGCCAGTAGTCTGAAAAGTTCCTACGAGCAGTACTTC.